Listed here are 27 T cell receptor beta chains from one sample, sequenced in a study of T cells in Graves' hyperthyroidism and ophthalmopathy. Amplification of TCR beta CDR3 regions was performed using RNA transcripts as template. First-round RT-PCR targeting the TCR CDR3 was performed with the HTBI primer set. Each CDR3 protein gets one entry after TCRdb re-called the multiplex PCR reads with MiXCR. Here the sample spans a few hundred thousand distinct CDR3 sequences, approximately 14% being singletons. Sequenced input: blood. All receptors come from a woman between 18 and 29 years old with Graves' hyperthyroidism that later progressed to Graves' ophthalmopathy.

Points on this clonotype: A junction end diverges from the germline sequence, so it may reflect a read error. V usage is TRBV2 and J usage is TRBJ2-5, with D uncertain. CDR1 and CDR2 from the germline V gene are SNHLY and FYNNEI. The CDR3 has 10 residues. The CDR3 loop reads CASRGPDFHF. In nucleotides, the CDR3 is TGTGCCAGCAGGGGTCCCGACTTTCACTTC.

This clonotype was counted many times. J is TRBJ2-1 and V is TRBV18; D ambiguous. CDR1 is KGHSH, CDR2 LQKENI, per germline. CDR3 size: 12 residues. The V gene lost 3 bases and the J gene lost 3 bases, with 3 bases spanning the gap. The CDR3 loop reads CASSPNYNEQFF. Here the CDR3 DNA reads TGTGCCAGCTCACCCAACTACAATGAGCAGTTCTTC. The variable domain in full, with the rest retrieved from reference TRBV18 and TRBJ2-1, is NAGVMQNPRHLVRRRGQEARLRCSPMKGHSHVYWYRQLPEEGLKFMVYLQKENIIDESGMPKERFSAEFPKEGPSILRIQQVVRGDSAAYFCASSPNYNEQFFGPGTRLTVL.

This clonotype was found a few times. The V and J genes are TRBV6-6 and TRBJ1-1; no definite D call. Trimming took off 2 bases at V and 1 base at J, with 5 bases between the two ends. In germline, CDR1 is MNHNY, CDR2 SVGAGI (reference sequence). The CDR3 contains 13 residues. CDR3 in DNA: TGTGCCAGCAGTTACGCGAAGAACACTGAAGCTTTCTTT. The encoded protein is CASSYAKNTEAFF.

This clonotype was counted ten times or more. The gene calls are TRBV9 and TRBJ2-3; 9 bases fit TRBD2. Germline CDR1 and CDR2: SGDLS and YYNGEE. The CDR3 runs to 15 residues. The ends lost 6 bases at V and 5 bases at J; junction bases unmatched: 10. The CDR3 region is CASTSSGKGGDTQYF. Written as DNA, the CDR3 is TGTGCCAGCACCTCTAGCGGGAAAGGTGGAGATACGCAGTATTTT.

The V call is TRBV28, the J call TRBJ2-3; TRBD2 might be the D (6 bases). V was cut by 5 bases and J by 10 bases, with 19 bases left in between. CDR1 and CDR2 (germline): MDHEN, SYDVKM. CDR3 size: 14 residues. CDR3 loop: CASSTPGSAAPQYF. The CDR3 nucleotides read TGTGCCAGCAGTACCCCCGGGAGCGCAGCTCCGCAGTATTTT.

This clonotype came up a few times. The rearrangement links TRBV4-3 to TRBJ2-1; 13 bases are shared with TRBD2. The CDR3 sequence is 20 residues long. V shed 0 bases and J 5 bases; nucleotides not matched to a gene: 13. Per the germline V gene, CDR1 is LGHNA and CDR2 is YSLEER. CDR3 bases: TGCGCCAGCAGCCAAGATGACGGACTAGCGGGAGCAAATATGGACAATGAGCAGTTCTTC. It specifies CASSQDDGLAGANMDNEQFF.

CDR3 coding DNA: TGTGCCAGCAGTTACTTTGGAGGGGTCAAGAACACTGAAGCTTTCTTT. Its protein product is CASSYFGGVKNTEAFF. This rearrangement joins TRBV6-1 to TRBJ1-1; possibly TRBD1 for D (5 bases). V was clipped by 5 bases and J by 1 base, with 17 bases between them. The CDR3 covers 16 residues. Per the germline V gene, CDR1 is MNHNS and CDR2 is SASEGT.

With respect to this clonotype: A much larger clone differs from this one at a single base, so this may be a read error. This rearrangement joins TRBV7-9 to TRBJ2-1; the D is unclear. Per germline, CDR1 SEHNR and CDR2 FQNEAQ (reference sequence). There are 15 residues in the CDR3. CDR3 residues: CAGSISSSSYNEQFF. CDR3 DNA: TGTGCCGGCAGCATAAGCAGCAGCTCCTACAATGAGCAGTTCTTC.

The rearrangement links TRBV10-2 to TRBJ2-7; 7 bases are shared with TRBD2. V lost 7 bases, J lost 5 bases, and 17 bases stayed unmatched. Germline V lookup: CDR1 WSHSY, CDR2 SAAADI. This CDR3 is built from 16 residues. The CDR3 DNA sequence: TGCGCCAGCATCCGGACTAGAGAAGGTCGGGGTGACGAGCAGTACTTC. This translates into CASIRTREGRGDEQYF.

As to this clonotype: A much bigger clone sits one base away, suggesting this may be a read error. CDR3 nucleotide sequence: TGTGCCAGCAGGCCACAGGCTTCGGGCACTGAAGCTTCCTTT. Residues: CASRPQASGTEASF. The chain uses TRBV12-3 or TRBV12-4 and TRBJ1-1; D is possibly TRBD1 (5 bases). The CDR3 has 14 amino acids.

There are many counts of this clonotype. The rearrangement joins TRBV29-1 to TRBJ2-7; TRBD1 is a possible D gene (6 bases). Germline-derived CDR1 and CDR2 are SQVTM and ANQGSEA. The CDR3 spans 15 residues. V lost 0 bases to trimming and J lost 3 bases, with 15 bases between them. As DNA, the CDR3 is TGCAGCGTTGAAGATTTTCAGGGGAAGGGCTACGAGCAGTACTTC. Protein sequence: CSVEDFQGKGYEQYF.

The table lists this clonotype with many counts. This chain connects TRBV20-1 to TRBJ2-2, with D hard to call. The CDR3 runs to 15 residues. The V and J ends lost 0 bases and 4 bases respectively, with 12 bases between them. Per the germline V gene, CDR1 is DFQATT and CDR2 is SNEGSKA (reference sequence). This chain's CDR3 is CSARDSKSLTGELFF. CDR3 nucleotides: TGCAGTGCTAGAGATTCCAAGTCACTCACCGGGGAGCTGTTTTTT.

The CDR3 DNA reads as TGTGCCACCAGCAGACTCTTTCTGACTAGCGGGAGATTGGATGAGCAGTTCTTC. This sequence encodes CATSRLFLTSGRLDEQFF. The V and J genes are TRBV15 and TRBJ2-1; 12 bases align to TRBD2. The junction had 13 bases not matched to a gene; V was cut back by 2 bases and J by 8 bases. The CDR3 has 18 residues. Germline V lookup: CDR1 LNHNV, CDR2 YYDKDF (reference sequence).

This clonotype appeared many times. The rearrangement uses TRBV20-1 and TRBJ2-1; the match to TRBD2 covers 12 bases. After removal of 0 bases from V and 8 bases from J, the junction contained 11 bases not matched to a gene. From germline, CDR1 is DFQATT and CDR2 SNEGSKA (reference sequence). The CDR3 extends over 17 amino acids. CDR3 region: CSARDPRLAGGPDEQFF. The CDR3 nucleotides are TGCAGTGCTAGAGATCCTCGTCTAGCGGGAGGGCCGGATGAGCAGTTCTTC.

This clonotype was counted at least ten times. The V gene is TRBV28, the J gene TRBJ1-5; a possible D gene is TRBD1 (5 bases). Per the germline V gene, CDR1 is MDHEN and CDR2 is SYDVKM. The CDR3 consists of 14 residues. V lost 4 bases and J 0 bases, leaving 7 bases between the germline ends. The CDR3 loop is CASSSGLSNQPQHF. CDR3 in DNA: TGTGCCAGCAGTTCGGGGCTTAGCAATCAGCCCCAGCATTTT.

This clonotype was detected only a few times. The chain joins TRBV5-1 to TRBJ2-2, with TRBD1 matching 7 bases. The CDR3 totals 15 residues. The germline V gene encodes CDR1 SGHRS and CDR2 YFSETQ. The V and J ends lost 4 bases and 3 bases, in that order; junction bases with no gene match: 6. The CDR3 region is CASSEGQTYTGELFF. CDR3 DNA: TGCGCCAGCAGCGAGGGACAGACTTACACCGGGGAGCTGTTTTTT.

This clonotype was detected many times. This chain links TRBV5-1 with TRBJ2-3; no clear D gene. CDR3 size: 15 residues. V shed 3 bases and J shed 2 bases, with 13 bases lying between them. Germline assignment: CDR1 SGHRS and CDR2 YFSETQ. Here the CDR3 DNA reads TGCGCCAGCAGCTACTACTGGGTTACCACAGATACGCAGTATTTT. Protein product: CASSYYWVTTDTQYF.

A word on this clonotype: Since a much larger clone is just one base distant, this may be a read error. V is TRBV28 and J is TRBJ2-2; D not resolved. The germline gives CDR1 MDHEN, CDR2 SYDVKM. V was clipped by 3 bases and J by 1 base, with 3 bases between them. CDR3 size: 13 residues. The CDR3 DNA sequence: TGTGCCAGCAGTTTCAGGAACACCGGGGAGCTGTTTTTT. Translation gives CASSFRNTGELFF.

This clonotype was counted a single time. The chain has TRBV6-1 and TRBJ2-1; 7 nucleotides line up with TRBD2. V shed 7 bases, J shed 7 bases, and the junction held 7 bases outside the gene matches. The CDR3 has 13 residues. Looked up from germline, CDR1 is MNHNS and CDR2 is SASEGT. CDR3 DNA: TGTGCCAGCAAGCTAGCGGACTATAATGAGCAGTTCTTC. Amino acids: CASKLADYNEQFF.

This clonotype was observed a handful of times. The V and J genes are TRBV7-2 and TRBJ2-1; possible D gene TRBD2, 6 bases. Deletions cut 6 bases from V and 4 bases from J, with 10 bases between. The germline V gene has CDR1 SGHTA and CDR2 FQGNSA. This CDR3 region has 13 residues. The CDR3 spells CASSGGNYNEQFF. CDR3 bases: TGTGCCAGCAGTGGGGGGAATTACAATGAGCAGTTCTTC.

The chain uses TRBV30 and TRBJ1-1, with no clear D. This CDR3 spans 12 amino acids. V dropped 2 bases and J dropped 5 bases, with 9 bases sitting between them. The germline CDR1 and CDR2 sequences are GTSNPN and SVGIG (reference sequence). In nucleotides, the CDR3 is TGTGCCTGGAGTTCTTCCAGGACTGAAGCTTTCTTT. As protein: CAWSSSRTEAFF.

This clonotype was recorded at least ten times. The rearrangement links TRBV18 to TRBJ1-1; D ambiguous. CDR1 and CDR2 (germline): KGHSH, LQKENI. The V end was cut by 3 bases, the J end by 3 bases, with 14 bases between. This CDR3 spans 15 amino acids. The CDR3 loop reads CASSPPVGRDTEAFF. The CDR3 DNA reads TGTGCCAGCTCACCTCCGGTGGGGAGGGACACTGAAGCTTTCTTT.

In this sample, this clonotype turned up many times. This chain links TRBV6-5 with TRBJ1-1; D may be TRBD1 (6 bases). This CDR3 comprises 17 residues. Deletions cut 4 bases from V and 0 bases from J, with 18 bases between. Germline assignment: CDR1 MNHEY and CDR2 SVGAGI. The CDR3 spells CASSSPQGFWMNTEAFF. The CDR3 DNA reads TGTGCCAGCAGTTCTCCACAGGGATTTTGGATGAACACTGAAGCTTTCTTT.

This chain uses TRBV7-8 with TRBJ2-1; TRBD2 matches at 11 bases. The CDR3 is 18 amino acids. J was trimmed by 0 bases and V by 4 bases; bases with no gene match: 8. Germline V gene sequence: CDR1 SGHVS, CDR2 FQNEAQ. In nucleotides, the CDR3 is TGTGCCAGCAGCTCCTATCGACTAGCGGGAAGCTCCTACAATGAGCAGTTCTTC. It translates to CASSSYRLAGSSYNEQFF.

The table lists this clonotype with many counts. The chain has TRBV2 and TRBJ1-4; tentatively, D is TRBD1 (5 bases). This CDR3 spans 15 amino acids. The germline CDR1 and CDR2 sequences are SNHLY and FYNNEI. Trimming removed 8 bases from V and 4 bases from J, with 17 bases in between. CDR3 loop: CASGRSTGRNEKLFF. CDR3 bases: TGTGCCAGCGGAAGGTCTACAGGTCGTAATGAAAAACTGTTTTTT.

The genes are TRBV24-1 and TRBJ2-5; 7 positions agree with TRBD1. The CDR3 runs to 14 residues. Germline CDR1 and CDR2: KGHDR and SFDVKD. V shed 4 bases, J shed 2 bases, and the junction held 3 bases outside the gene matches. The CDR3 DNA follows: TGTGCCACCAGTGAACCGGGACAGCAAGAGACCCAGTACTTC. Its translation is CATSEPGQQETQYF.

This clonotype was seen many times. The genes are TRBV20-1 and TRBJ1-1; 7 nucleotides match TRBD1. The V segment lost 6 bases and the J segment 9 bases; nucleotides outside the gene matches: 10. CDR1 and CDR2 from the germline V gene are DFQATT and SNEGSKA (reference sequence). This CDR3 contains 12 residues. The CDR3 loop is CSATPDRTKAFF. The CDR3 nucleotides are TGCAGTGCAACTCCGGACAGGACCAAAGCTTTCTTT.